This T cell receptor beta chain was sequenced for a study of cytomegalovirus exposure and HLA in healthy donors. Comments on this clone: What it binds is unknown.

The PCR had 60 Vbeta and 13 Jbeta primers. Sequencing used immunoSEQ multiplex PCR; TCRdb keeps in-frame clones, though not all of them. The sample lists about 130,000 clones; 80% to 85% were seen once. Germline V CDR1 and CDR2: MNHNS, SASEGT. The CDR3 has 15 amino acids. Trimming removed 5 bases from V and 2 bases from J, with 16 bases in between. Study-level findings and limits: Sequences of the TCR beta chain were said to predict the HLA-A and HLA-B alleles of most subjects accurately. Cytomegalovirus association was assigned to more than 150 TCR beta chains. In a later analysis, at a false discovery rate of 0.05, fewer than 20,000 TCR beta sequences matched HLA alleles.

What was sequenced was PBMCs. This sequence joins TRBV6-1 and TRBJ2-7, with no clear D. This clonotype was obtained from a man between 18 and 29 years old in good health and CMV-seronegative. As DNA, the CDR3 is TGTGCCAGCAGTTCGAAACGTCAGGCTCCCTACGAGCAGTACTTC. Translation: CASSSKRQAPYEQYF.